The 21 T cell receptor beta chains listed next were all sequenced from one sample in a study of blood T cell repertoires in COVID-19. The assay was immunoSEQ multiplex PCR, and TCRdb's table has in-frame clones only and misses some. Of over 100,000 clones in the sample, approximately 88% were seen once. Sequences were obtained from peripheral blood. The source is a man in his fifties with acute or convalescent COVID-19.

CDR3 protein: CASRKGQNYGYTF. DNA of the CDR3: TGTGCCAGCAGAAAGGGACAGAACTATGGCTACACCTTC. This chain uses TRBV11-1 with TRBJ1-2, with 7 bases lining up with TRBD1. With 6 bases clipped from V and 2 bases from J, the junction kept 3 bases outside the gene matches. The CDR3 loop spans 13 amino acids. Germline V gene sequence: CDR1 SGHAT, CDR2 FQDESV (reference sequence).

As DNA, the CDR3 is TGTGCCAGCAGCCAATCCCCGGGACAGGGAGCTTTCTTT. It specifies CASSQSPGQGAFF. The chain combines TRBV3-1 (or the pseudogene TRBV3-2) with TRBJ1-1, with TRBD1 matching 9 bases. The CDR3 length is 13 residues. The V and J ends lost 2 bases and 10 bases, in that order; junction bases with no gene match: 5. CDR1 is LGHDT, CDR2 YNNKEL, per germline (reference sequence).

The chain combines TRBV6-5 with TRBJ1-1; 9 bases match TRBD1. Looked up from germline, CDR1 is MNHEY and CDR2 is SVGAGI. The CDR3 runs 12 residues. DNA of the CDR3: TGTGCAGGGGGACAGGGAAGAACTGAAGCTTTCTTT. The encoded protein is CAGGQGRTEAFF.

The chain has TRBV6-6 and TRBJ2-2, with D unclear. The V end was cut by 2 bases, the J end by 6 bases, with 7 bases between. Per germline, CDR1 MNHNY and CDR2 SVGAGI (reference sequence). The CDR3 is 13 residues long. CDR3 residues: CASSYAPAGELFF. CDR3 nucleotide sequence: TGTGCCAGCAGTTACGCACCGGCCGGGGAGCTGTTTTTT.

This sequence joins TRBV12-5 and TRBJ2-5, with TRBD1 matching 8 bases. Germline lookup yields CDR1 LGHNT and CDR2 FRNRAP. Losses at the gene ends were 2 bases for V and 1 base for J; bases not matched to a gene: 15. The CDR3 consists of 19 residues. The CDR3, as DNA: TGTGCTAGTGGTTTGTTCCGACAGGGGTATGGCGGGACCCAAGAGACCCAGTACTTC. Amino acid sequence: CASGLFRQGYGGTQETQYF.

Here the CDR3 DNA reads TGTGCCAGCAGCGTAGTTCCTACCCAAGAGACCCAGTACTTC. Its translation: CASSVVPTQETQYF. J is TRBJ2-5 and V is TRBV9; D gene unclear. V was clipped by 0 bases and J by 1 base, with 7 bases between them. The CDR3 has 14 residues. Germline lookup yields CDR1 SGDLS and CDR2 YYNGEE.

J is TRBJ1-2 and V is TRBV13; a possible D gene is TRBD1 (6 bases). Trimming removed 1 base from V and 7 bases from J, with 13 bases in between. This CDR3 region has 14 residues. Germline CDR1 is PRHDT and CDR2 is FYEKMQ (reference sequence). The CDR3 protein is CASSLEGGTIGYTF. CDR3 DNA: TGTGCCAGCAGCTTAGAAGGGGGAACTATTGGCTACACCTTC.

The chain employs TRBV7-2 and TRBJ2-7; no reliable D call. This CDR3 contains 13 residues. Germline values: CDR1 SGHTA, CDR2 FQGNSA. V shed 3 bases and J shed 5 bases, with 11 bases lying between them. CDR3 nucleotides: TGTGCCAGCAGCTTCAGACTTGGCGACGAGCAGTACTTC. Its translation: CASSFRLGDEQYF.

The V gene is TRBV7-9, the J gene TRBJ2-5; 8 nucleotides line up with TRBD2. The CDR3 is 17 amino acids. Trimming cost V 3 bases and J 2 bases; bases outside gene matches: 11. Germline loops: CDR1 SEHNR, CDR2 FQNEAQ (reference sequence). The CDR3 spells CASSFRAGENYQETQYF. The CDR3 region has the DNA TGTGCCAGCAGCTTTCGAGCGGGAGAAAATTATCAAGAGACCCAGTACTTC.

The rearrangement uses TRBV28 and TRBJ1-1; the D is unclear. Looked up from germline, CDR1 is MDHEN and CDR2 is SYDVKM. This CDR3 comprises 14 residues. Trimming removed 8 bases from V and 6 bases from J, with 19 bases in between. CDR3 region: CASRLSSGNAEAFF. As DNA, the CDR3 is TGTGCCAGCCGACTATCGAGCGGAAACGCTGAAGCTTTCTTT.

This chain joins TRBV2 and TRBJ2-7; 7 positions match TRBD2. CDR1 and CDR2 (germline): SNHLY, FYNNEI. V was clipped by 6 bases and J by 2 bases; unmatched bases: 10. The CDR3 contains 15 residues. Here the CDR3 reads CASRSTSAYPYEQYF. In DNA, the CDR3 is TGTGCCAGCAGGTCTACTAGCGCCTACCCCTACGAGCAGTACTTC.

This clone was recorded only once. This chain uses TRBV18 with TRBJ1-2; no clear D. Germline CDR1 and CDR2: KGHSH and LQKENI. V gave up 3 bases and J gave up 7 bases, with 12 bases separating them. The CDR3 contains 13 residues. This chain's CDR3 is CASSPSDSGGYTF. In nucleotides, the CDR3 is TGTGCCAGCTCACCTTCCGACTCCGGTGGCTACACCTTC.

The CDR3 loop reads CASSPFGRGYYGYTF. Here the CDR3 DNA reads TGCGCCAGCAGCCCATTTGGCAGGGGTTACTATGGCTACACCTTC. J is TRBJ1-2 and V is TRBV4-1, with D perhaps matching TRBD1 (6 bases). V was cut by 4 bases and J by 3 bases, with 15 bases left in between. Germline loops: CDR1 MGHRA, CDR2 YSYEKL. This CDR3 region has 15 residues.

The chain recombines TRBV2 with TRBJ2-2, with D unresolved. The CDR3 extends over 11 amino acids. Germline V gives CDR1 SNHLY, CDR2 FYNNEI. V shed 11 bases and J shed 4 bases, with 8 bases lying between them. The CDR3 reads CAVGGTGELFF. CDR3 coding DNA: TGTGCCGTCGGCGGCACCGGGGAGCTGTTTTTT.

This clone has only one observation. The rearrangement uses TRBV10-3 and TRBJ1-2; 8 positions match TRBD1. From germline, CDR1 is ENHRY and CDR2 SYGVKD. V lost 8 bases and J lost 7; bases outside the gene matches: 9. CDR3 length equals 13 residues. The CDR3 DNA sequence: TGTGCCATCGCCAGGACAGGGCTTAGTGGCTACACCTTC. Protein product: CAIARTGLSGYTF.

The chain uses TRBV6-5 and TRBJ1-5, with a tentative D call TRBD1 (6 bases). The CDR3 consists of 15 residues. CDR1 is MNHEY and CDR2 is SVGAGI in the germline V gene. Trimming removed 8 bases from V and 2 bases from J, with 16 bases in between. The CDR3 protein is CASFPGEGGNQPQHF. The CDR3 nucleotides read TGTGCCAGCTTCCCAGGGGAGGGTGGCAATCAGCCCCAGCATTTT.

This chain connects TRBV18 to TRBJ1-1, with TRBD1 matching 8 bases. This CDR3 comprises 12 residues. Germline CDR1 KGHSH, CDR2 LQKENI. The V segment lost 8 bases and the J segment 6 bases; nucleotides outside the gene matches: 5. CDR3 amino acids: CASTTGGPEAFF. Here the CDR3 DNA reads TGTGCCAGCACCACAGGGGGGCCTGAAGCTTTCTTT.

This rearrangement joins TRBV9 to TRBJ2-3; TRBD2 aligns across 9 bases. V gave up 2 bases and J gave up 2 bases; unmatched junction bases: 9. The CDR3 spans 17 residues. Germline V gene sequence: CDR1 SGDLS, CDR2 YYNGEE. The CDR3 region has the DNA TGTGCCAGCAGCGTTGGGCTAGCGGGGAGAAACACAGATACGCAGTATTTT. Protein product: CASSVGLAGRNTDTQYF.

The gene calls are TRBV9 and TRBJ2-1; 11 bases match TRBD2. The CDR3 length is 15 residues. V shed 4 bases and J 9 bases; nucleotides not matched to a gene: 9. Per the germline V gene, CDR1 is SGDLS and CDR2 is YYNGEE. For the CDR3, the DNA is TGTGCCAGCAGCAAAATACTAGCGGGAGTGGGTGAGCAGTTCTTC. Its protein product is CASSKILAGVGEQFF.

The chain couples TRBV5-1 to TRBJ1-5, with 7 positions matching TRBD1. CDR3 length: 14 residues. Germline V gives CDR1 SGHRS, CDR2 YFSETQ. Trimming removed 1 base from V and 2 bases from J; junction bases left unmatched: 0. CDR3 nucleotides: TGCGCCAGCAGCTTGACAGGGGGCAATCAGCCCCAGCATTTT. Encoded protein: CASSLTGGNQPQHF.

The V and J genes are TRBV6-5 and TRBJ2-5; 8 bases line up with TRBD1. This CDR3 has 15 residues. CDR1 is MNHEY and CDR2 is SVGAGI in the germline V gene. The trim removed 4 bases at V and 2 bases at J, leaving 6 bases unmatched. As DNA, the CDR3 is TGTGCCAGCAGTTTCGACAGGGGCCGACAAGAGACCCAGTACTTC. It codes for CASSFDRGRQETQYF.